This T cell receptor beta chain was recorded in a study of shared clonotypes between healthy human individuals. Study-wide results and limits: The sole specimen, blood, was sampled, and tissue repertoires likely differ.

With regard to this clone: Its antigen remains unidentified.

The germline V and J ends were trimmed by 1 base and 5 bases, with 11 bases remaining between them. The CDR3 extends over 15 amino acids. Germline loops: CDR1 MGHRA, CDR2 YSYEKL. Profiled with immunoSEQ multiplex PCR; TCRdb holds only in-frame clones, not every one. The repertoire holds around 2.5 million clones, with over 85% as singletons. The sequencing input was naive CD4+ T cells from PBMCs. Stated subset: CD45RA+ positively selected. The receptor's source is a man between 18 and 35 years old in good health. Some clones in this sample may be carry-over from other donors' samples. The V and J genes are TRBV4-1 and TRBJ1-4; no firm D call. The CDR3 region has the DNA TGCGCCAGCAGCCAAGTCGAAACAGCGAATGAAAAACTGTTTTTT. It is translated as CASSQVETANEKLFF.